Reported below is one TCR beta chain. A single count supports this clonotype. It has no known antigen specificity. Base qualities are not provided; no much larger clone lies one nucleotide away. A single read offers scant evidence. The sample belongs to a study of CD8 T cells in Susac syndrome (dated by TCRdb to the late 2010s). With regard to the full study: The study used repertoire sequencing to test whether antigen drove CD8+ T cell activation and differentiation in Susac syndrome.

RNA was extracted with the RNeasy kit and about 0.5 to 1 ug was reverse transcribed using random hexamers. The immunoSEQ multiplex PCR assay, which covers 54 Vbeta and 13 Jbeta segments, was used to amplify TCR beta CDR3 regions. PCR amplification bias was corrected by using a synthetic template baseline for primer optimization and computational correction. Per the source publication's procedure: Only productive sequences were kept, with reads annotated to V, D and J genes according to IMGT and analyzed in immunoSEQ Analyzer. Clonality was computed as one minus Shannon entropy normalized by log2 of the number of productive unique sequences. For each patient and control, public and private clones were evaluated among the 100 most prevalent clones. Clones were defined as Susac-specific when absent from the healthy and MS cohorts, from over a thousand published viral clones and from other ImmuneACCESS disease sequences. The public reads were quality trimmed at Q25 with fastp and then assembled into clones with MiXCR by TCRdb, keeping productive beta chains. Each CDR3 protein appears once, grouped with its most common genes and DNA. TCRdb, not the original authors, processed these V and J calls. The sample table shows about 200,000 distinct CDR3 sequences, and 90% to 95% are seen once. 0.1% to 0.12% of the sample lies in the top ten.

Results the study describes overall, beyond this receptor: The number of individuals in the TCR sequencing and HLA analysis was recognized as being relatively small.

Peripheral blood CD8+ and CD4+ T cells from healthy donors, Susac syndrome patients and multiple sclerosis patients were profiled by high-throughput TCR beta sequencing. Healthy donors were included as age- and sex-matched controls. Bulk CD8+ and CD4+ T cells were purified by magnetic negative isolation, whereas CD8+ TEMRA cells were enriched by FACS. Blood was drawn into EDTA tubes, processed within 24 hours, and PBMCs were isolated by density gradient centrifugation. PBMCs intended for TCR sequencing were cryopreserved in liquid nitrogen and were subsequently thawed in a 37 degrees C water bath. Purity of sorted or isolated CD4+, CD8+ and CD8+ TEMRA cells was at least 90%. Its CDR3 holds 16 amino acids, cysteine through phenylalanine. Just the 48-base CDR3 DNA is kept, in frame starting at base 1. Between the V and J ends, shortened by 4 bases and 4 bases respectively, the junction contains 19 bases. CDR1 and CDR2, looked up from the germline V gene (reference sequence), are LGHDT and YNNKEL.

The sequence joins TRBV3-1 to TRBJ1-2; no D segment can be confidently identified. The receptor's source is a human donor in good health. The specimen was CD4+ T cells from PBMCs. The DNA sequence is as follows: TGTGCCAGCAGCCTTGACGTAACAGCTTCAAGCTATGGCTACACCTTC. Translated, it gives CASSLDVTASSYGYTF.